The 5 T cell receptor beta chains in this list originate from one sample, sequenced in a study of T cells in Graves' hyperthyroidism and ophthalmopathy. Using RNA transcripts as the source, TCR beta CDR3 regions were amplified. The primer set for the first-round RT-PCR of the TCR CDR3 was HTBI. TCRdb itself ran the multiplex PCR reads through MiXCR, one entry per CDR3 protein. Here the sample spans 650,000 to 800,000 distinct CDR3 sequences, 40% to 55% being singletons. Material for sequencing was peripheral blood or thyroid tissue (not recorded which). The origin of the receptors is an adult man with Graves' disease, either hyperthyroidism or ophthalmopathy (not recorded which).

This clonotype showed up many times. The chain is built from TRBV29-1 and TRBJ2-7; no definite D call. The V end lost 6 bases, the J end lost 1 base, and 7 bases lay between the germline ends. The CDR3 is made up of 11 amino acids. CDR1 and CDR2 (germline): SQVTM, ANQGSEA. The CDR3 sequence: CSVGNSYEQYF. CDR3 coding DNA: TGCAGCGTGGGGAATTCCTACGAGCAGTACTTC.

V is TRBV10-3 and J is TRBJ2-5; either TRBD1 or TRBD2 may fit D (6 bases each). Germline V gene sequence: CDR1 ENHRY, CDR2 SYGVKD. V was trimmed by 7 bases and J by 9 bases, leaving 21 bases between them. This CDR3 contains 14 residues. The CDR3 DNA reads TGTGCCATCAAGGGGGGCGAGGGTAAGGAGGCCCAGTACTTC. This codes for CAIKGGEGKEAQYF.

This clonotype was detected ten times or more. The chain uses TRBV15 and TRBJ1-5, with 7 bases fitting TRBD1. This CDR3 spans 19 amino acids. CDR1 and CDR2 from the germline V gene are LNHNV and YYDKDF (reference sequence). The V segment lost 0 bases and the J segment 7 bases; nucleotides outside the gene matches: 18. The CDR3 bases are TGTGCCACCAGCAGAGATTATTTGGGAGGGGGCAAGGCGGAGCAGCCCCAGCATTTT. This codes for CATSRDYLGGGKAEQPQHF.

This clonotype was recorded at least ten times. In DNA form, the CDR3 reads TGTGCCATCAGCGACCTGACAGGGACTCAGCCCCAGCATTTT. Protein product: CAISDLTGTQPQHF. The rearrangement joins TRBV10-3 to TRBJ1-5, with 7 bases aligning to TRBD1. The CDR3 loop spans 14 amino acids. V gave up 6 bases and J gave up 6 bases; unmatched junction bases: 8. From germline, CDR1 is ENHRY and CDR2 SYGVKD.

The chain links TRBV20-1 to TRBJ1-2; D is ambiguous. The CDR3 totals 14 residues. Trimming took off 6 bases at V and 0 bases at J, with 14 bases between the two ends. CDR1 and CDR2 (germline): DFQATT, SNEGSKA (reference sequence). CDR3 amino acids: CSARTDSTNYGYTF. CDR3 DNA: TGCAGTGCAAGGACGGATTCAACTAACTATGGCTACACCTTC.